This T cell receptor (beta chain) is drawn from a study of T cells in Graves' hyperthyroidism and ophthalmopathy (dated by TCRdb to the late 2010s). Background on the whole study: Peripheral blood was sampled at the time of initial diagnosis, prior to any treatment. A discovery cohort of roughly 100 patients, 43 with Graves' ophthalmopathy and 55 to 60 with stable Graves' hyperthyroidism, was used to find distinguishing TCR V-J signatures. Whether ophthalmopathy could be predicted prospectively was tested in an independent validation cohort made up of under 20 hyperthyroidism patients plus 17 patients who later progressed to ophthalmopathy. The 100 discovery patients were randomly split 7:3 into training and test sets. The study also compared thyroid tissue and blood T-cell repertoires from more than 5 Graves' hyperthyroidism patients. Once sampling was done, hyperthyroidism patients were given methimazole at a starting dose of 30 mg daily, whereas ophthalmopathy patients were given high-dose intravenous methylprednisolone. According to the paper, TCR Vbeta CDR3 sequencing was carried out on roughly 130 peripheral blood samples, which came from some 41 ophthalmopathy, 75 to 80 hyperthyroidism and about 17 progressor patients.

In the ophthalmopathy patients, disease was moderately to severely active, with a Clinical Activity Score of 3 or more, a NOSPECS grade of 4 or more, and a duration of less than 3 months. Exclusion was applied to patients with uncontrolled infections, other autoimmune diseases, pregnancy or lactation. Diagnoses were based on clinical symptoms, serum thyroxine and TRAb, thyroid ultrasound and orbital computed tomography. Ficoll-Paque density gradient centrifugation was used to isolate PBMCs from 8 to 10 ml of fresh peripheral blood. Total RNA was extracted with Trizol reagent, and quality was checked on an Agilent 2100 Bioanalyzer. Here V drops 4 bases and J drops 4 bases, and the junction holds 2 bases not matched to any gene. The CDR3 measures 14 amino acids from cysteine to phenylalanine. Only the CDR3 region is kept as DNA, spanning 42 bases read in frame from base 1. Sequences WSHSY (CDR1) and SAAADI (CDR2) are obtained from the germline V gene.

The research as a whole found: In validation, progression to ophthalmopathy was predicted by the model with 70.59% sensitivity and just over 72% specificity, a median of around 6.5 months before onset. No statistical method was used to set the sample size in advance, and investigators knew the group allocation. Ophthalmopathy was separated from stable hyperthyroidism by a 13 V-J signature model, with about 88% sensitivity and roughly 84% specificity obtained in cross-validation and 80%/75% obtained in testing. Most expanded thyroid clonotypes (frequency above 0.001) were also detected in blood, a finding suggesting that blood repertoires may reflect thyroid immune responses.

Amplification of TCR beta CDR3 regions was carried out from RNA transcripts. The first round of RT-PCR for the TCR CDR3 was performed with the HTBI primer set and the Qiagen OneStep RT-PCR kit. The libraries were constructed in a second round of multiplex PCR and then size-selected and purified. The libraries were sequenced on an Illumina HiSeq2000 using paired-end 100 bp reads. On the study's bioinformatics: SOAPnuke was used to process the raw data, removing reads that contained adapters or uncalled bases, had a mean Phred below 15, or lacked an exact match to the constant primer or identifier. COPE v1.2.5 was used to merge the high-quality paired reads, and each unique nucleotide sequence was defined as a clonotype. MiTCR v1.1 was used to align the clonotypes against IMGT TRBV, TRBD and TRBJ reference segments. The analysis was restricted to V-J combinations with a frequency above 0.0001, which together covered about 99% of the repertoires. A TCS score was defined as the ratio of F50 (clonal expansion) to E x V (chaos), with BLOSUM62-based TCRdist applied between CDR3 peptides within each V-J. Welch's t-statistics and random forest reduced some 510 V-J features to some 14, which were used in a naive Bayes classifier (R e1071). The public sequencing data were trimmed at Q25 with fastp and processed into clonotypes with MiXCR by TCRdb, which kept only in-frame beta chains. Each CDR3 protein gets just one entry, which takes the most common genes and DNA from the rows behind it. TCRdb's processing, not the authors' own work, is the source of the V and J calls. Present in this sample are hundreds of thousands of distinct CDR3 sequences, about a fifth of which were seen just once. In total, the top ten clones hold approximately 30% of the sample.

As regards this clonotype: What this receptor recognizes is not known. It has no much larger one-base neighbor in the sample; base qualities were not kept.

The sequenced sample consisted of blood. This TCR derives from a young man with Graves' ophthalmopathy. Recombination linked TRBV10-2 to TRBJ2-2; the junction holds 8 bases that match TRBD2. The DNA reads TGCGCCAGCAGTGGGGCGGGAGGCACCGGGGAGCTGTTTTTT. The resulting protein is CASSGAGGTGELFF.